The 8 T cell receptor beta chains listed next were all sequenced from one sample in a study of T cells in tumors after PD-1 blockade. Assay: immunoSEQ multiplex PCR; the TCRdb copy retains only in-frame clones and omits some. The table shows 60,000 to 70,000 clones, with around 74% occurring only once. The sequenced sample was PBMCs, obtained after anti-PD-1 treatment. Source of these receptors: a human donor with basal cell carcinoma.

Many counts were recorded for this clone. The rearrangement links TRBV30 to TRBJ2-7, with 7 bases identical to TRBD1. The CDR3 is 15 residues long. Trimming at V came to 1 base and at J to 12 bases, leaving 18 bases not matched to a gene. The germline V gene has CDR1 GTSNPN and CDR2 SVGIG (reference sequence). CDR3: CAWSAGTASRNSLYF. Here the CDR3 DNA reads TGTGCCTGGAGTGCTGGGACAGCCTCCCGAAACTCTTTGTACTTC.

V gene TRBV10-2 combines with J gene TRBJ2-5; TRBD1 is a possible D gene (6 bases). V dropped 10 bases and J dropped 2 bases, with 14 bases sitting between them. From germline, CDR1 is WSHSY and CDR2 SAAADI. The CDR3 consists of 13 residues. The CDR3 spells CATSTGNQETQYF. The CDR3 coding sequence is TGCGCCACTTCTACAGGGAATCAAGAGACCCAGTACTTC.

This clone was recorded only once. CDR3 nucleotides: TGTGCCAGTAGTATCAGGATGGGTAGCAATCAGCCCCAGCATTTT. This gives the protein CASSIRMGSNQPQHF. J is TRBJ1-5 and V is TRBV19; unclear D gene. Germline assignment: CDR1 LNHDA and CDR2 SQIVND (reference sequence). CDR3 length: 15 amino acids. Deletions cut 3 bases from V and 0 bases from J, with 9 bases between.

J is TRBJ2-7 and V is TRBV4-2; TRBD2 is a possible D gene (5 bases). Germline V CDR1 and CDR2: LGHNA, YNFKEQ. The CDR3 is 14 amino acids. V lost 1 base and J 6 bases, leaving 13 bases between the germline ends. The CDR3 spells CASSQGGSSGEQYF. The CDR3, as DNA: TGTGCCAGCAGCCAAGGGGGTTCGAGCGGCGAGCAGTACTTC.

The chain carries TRBV5-1 and TRBJ1-5; the match to TRBD1 covers 10 bases. The CDR3 loop spans 15 amino acids. Germline values: CDR1 SGHRS, CDR2 YFSETQ. J was trimmed by 1 base and V by 4 bases; bases with no gene match: 2. The DNA for the CDR3 is TGCGCCAGCAGCGAGGGACAGGGGAGCAATCAGCCCCAGCATTTT. Protein sequence: CASSEGQGSNQPQHF. Supplemented by reference TRBV5-1 and TRBJ1-5, the full variable domain reads KAGVTQTPRYLIKTRGQQVTLSCSPISGHRSVSWYQQTPGQGLQFLFEYFSETQRNKGNFPGRFSGRQFSNSRSEMNVSTLELGDSALYLCASSEGQGSNQPQHFGDGTRLSIL.

In this sample, this clone turned up a few times. The chain uses TRBV5-1 and TRBJ2-7, with 15 nucleotides matching TRBD2. CDR1 and CDR2 from the germline V gene are SGHRS and YFSETQ. V lost 0 bases and J lost 0; bases outside the gene matches: 4. The CDR3 has 18 residues. The CDR3 is CASSLAGLAGGRSYEQYF. DNA for the CDR3: TGCGCCAGCAGCTTGGCGGGACTAGCGGGGGGACGCTCCTACGAGCAGTACTTC.

V and J are TRBV2 and TRBJ2-1; D ambiguous. The CDR3 spans 11 residues. Trimming pared 6 bases from V and 3 bases from J, leaving 3 bases between. CDR1 and CDR2 (germline): SNHLY, FYNNEI. The CDR3 coding sequence is TGTGCCAGCAGGATCTACAATGAGCAGTTCTTC. Its protein product is CASRIYNEQFF.

This rearrangement joins TRBV5-1 to TRBJ2-1; D possibly matches TRBD1 or TRBD2 (5 bases each). The CDR3 has 15 residues. Germline V gene sequence: CDR1 SGHRS, CDR2 YFSETQ. V was cut by 0 bases and J by 5 bases, with 12 bases left in between. In nucleotides, the CDR3 is TGCGCCAGCAGCTTGGGAGGGACGTCAAACAATGAGCAGTTCTTC. Its translation is CASSLGGTSNNEQFF.